This record covers a single TCR beta chain. Its antigen is unknown. The source of the sample is a study of read filtering for tumor transcriptome and immune sequencing. Study overall: Mean patient age was roughly 70 years, range about 47 to 90; 17 male, 14 female. R-ISS stage counts were eight or nine for I, about 16 for II, six or seven for III. Per sample, TCR-region reads ranged about 3.5 to 11 million by IR-seq, about 75 to 1273 by RNA-seq. General study findings and limits: Dropping single-read clonotypes raised IR-seq and RNA-seq shared-clonotype correlation.

Losses at the gene ends were 2 bases for V and 3 bases for J; bases not matched to a gene: 23. Germline CDR1 is DFQATT and CDR2 is SNEGSKA (reference sequence). The CDR3 sequence is 22 residues long. The library was built from about 400 ng RNA with molecular barcoded adaptors for alpha/delta and beta/gamma chains. TCRdb called the reads again in MiXCR, with one record for every CDR3 protein. This table holds over 35,000 distinct CDR3 sequences, about an eighth found once. The sample consisted of a population of CD138-negative cells sorted from bone marrow. This receptor was obtained from a donor over 35 with multiple myeloma. The V call is TRBV20-1, the J call TRBJ2-2; 11 bases fit TRBD1. The CDR3 region has the DNA TGCAGTGCTAGACGACCCCCCTCAGCCAGGACAGGGGGCGTGATATACACCGGGGAGCTGTTTTTT. This sequence encodes CSARRPPSARTGGVIYTGELFF.